This section outlines one TCR beta chain sequence together with its context. Sequenced by immunoSEQ multiplex PCR; TCRdb stores in-frame clones only, minus some. The sample holds approximately 400,000 clones; around 86% are singletons and the top ten take 5% to 5.5%. The V and J ends lost 0 bases and 10 bases respectively, with 11 bases between them. The V gene's germline CDR1 is LGHDT and CDR2 YNNKEL (reference sequence). The CDR3 contains 13 residues. These data originate in a study of blood T cell repertoires in COVID-19. The chain employs TRBV3-1 (or the pseudogene TRBV3-2) and TRBJ2-3; D is unclear. Sequencing input: PBMCs or T cells enriched from blood (not recorded which). This clonotype was obtained from a woman aged 50 to 65 who had recovered from COVID-19. The CDR3 here is CASSQDLVAAQYF. CDR3 in DNA: TGTGCCAGCAGCCAAGATCTGGTGGCAGCGCAGTATTTT.